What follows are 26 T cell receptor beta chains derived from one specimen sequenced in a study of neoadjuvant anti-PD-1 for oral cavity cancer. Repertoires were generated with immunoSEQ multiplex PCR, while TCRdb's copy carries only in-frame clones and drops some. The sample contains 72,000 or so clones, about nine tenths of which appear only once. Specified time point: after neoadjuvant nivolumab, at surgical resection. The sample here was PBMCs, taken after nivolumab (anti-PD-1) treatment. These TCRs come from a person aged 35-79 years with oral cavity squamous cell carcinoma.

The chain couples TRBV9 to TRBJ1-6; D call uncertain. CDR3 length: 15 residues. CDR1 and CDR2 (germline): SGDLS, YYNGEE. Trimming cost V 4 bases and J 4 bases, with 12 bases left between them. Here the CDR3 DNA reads TGTGCCAGCAGCCCCCGACACGATTATAATTCACCCCTCCACTTT. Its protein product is CASSPRHDYNSPLHF.

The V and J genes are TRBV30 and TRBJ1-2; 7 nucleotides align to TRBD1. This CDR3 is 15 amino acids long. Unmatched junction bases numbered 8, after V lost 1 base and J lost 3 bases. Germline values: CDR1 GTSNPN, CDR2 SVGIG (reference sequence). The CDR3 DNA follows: TGTGCCTGGAGTGGACAGGGATTTCTTTACTATGGCTACACCTTC. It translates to CAWSGQGFLYYGYTF.

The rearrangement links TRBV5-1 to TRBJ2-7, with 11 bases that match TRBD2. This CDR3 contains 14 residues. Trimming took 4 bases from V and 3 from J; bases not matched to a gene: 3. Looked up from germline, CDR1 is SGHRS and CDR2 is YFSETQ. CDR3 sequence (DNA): TGCGCCAGCAGCCCCGGGACTAGCGGCTACGAGCAGTACTTC. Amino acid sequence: CASSPGTSGYEQYF.

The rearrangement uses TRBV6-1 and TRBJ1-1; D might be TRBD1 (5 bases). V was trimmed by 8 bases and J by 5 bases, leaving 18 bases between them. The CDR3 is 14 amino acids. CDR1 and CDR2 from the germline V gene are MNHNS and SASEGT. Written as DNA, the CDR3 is TGTGCCAGCCGGCGAGCGTGGGGGGGGACTGAAGCTTTCTTT. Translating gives CASRRAWGGTEAFF.

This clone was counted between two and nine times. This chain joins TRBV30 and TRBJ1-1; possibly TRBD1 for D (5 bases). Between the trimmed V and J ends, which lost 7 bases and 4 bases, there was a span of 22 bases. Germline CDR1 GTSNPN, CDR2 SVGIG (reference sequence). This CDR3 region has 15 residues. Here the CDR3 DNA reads TGTGCCTCCGGAGCCCAGGGTAGTAGGGGCACTGAAGCTTTCTTT. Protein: CASGAQGSRGTEAFF.

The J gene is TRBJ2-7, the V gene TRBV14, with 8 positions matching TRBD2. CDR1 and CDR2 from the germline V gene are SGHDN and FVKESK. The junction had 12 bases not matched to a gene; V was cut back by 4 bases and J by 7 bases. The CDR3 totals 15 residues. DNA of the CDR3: TGTGCCAGCAGCCCTGACTGGGCGGGAGGTTATGAGCAGTACTTC. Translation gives CASSPDWAGGYEQYF.

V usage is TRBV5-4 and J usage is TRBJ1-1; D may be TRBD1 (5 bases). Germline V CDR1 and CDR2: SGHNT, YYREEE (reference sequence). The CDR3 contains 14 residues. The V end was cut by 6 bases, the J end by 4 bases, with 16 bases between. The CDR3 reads CASTLGGAGTEAFF. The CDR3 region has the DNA TGTGCCAGCACCCTTGGCGGGGCGGGCACTGAAGCTTTCTTT.

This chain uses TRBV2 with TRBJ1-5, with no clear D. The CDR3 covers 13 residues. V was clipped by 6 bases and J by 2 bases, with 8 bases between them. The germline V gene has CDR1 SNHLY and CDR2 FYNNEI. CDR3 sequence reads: CASRVLGNQPQHF. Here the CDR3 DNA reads TGTGCCAGCAGAGTTTTAGGCAATCAGCCCCAGCATTTT.

CDR3 nucleotides: TGTGCCAGCAGAAAAAGTGACACGGGGTTACATCAGCCCCAGCATTTT. The encoded protein is CASRKSDTGLHQPQHF. The V call is TRBV2, the J call TRBJ1-5; no definite D call. V lost 6 bases, J lost 5 bases, and 20 bases lay in between. The CDR3 totals 16 residues. CDR1 and CDR2 (germline): SNHLY, FYNNEI.

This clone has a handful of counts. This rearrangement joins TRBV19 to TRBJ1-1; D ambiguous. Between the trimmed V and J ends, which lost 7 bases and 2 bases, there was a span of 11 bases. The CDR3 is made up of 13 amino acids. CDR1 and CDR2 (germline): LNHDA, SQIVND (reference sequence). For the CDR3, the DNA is TGTGCCAGTATTGGGAAGGGTAACACTGAAGCTTTCTTT. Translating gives CASIGKGNTEAFF.

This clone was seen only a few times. CDR3 amino acids: CASSLGPGGYGYTF. Here the CDR3 DNA reads TGCGCCAGCAGCTTGGGTCCCGGGGGCTATGGCTACACCTTC. This sequence joins TRBV5-1 and TRBJ1-2; TRBD1 is a possible D gene (5 bases). Germline assignment: CDR1 SGHRS and CDR2 YFSETQ. CDR3 size: 14 residues. Trimming left V 0 bases short and J 4 bases short, with 10 bases between.

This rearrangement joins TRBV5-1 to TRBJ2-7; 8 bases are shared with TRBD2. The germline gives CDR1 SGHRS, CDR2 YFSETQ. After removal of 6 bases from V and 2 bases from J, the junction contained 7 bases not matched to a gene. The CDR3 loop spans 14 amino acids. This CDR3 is CASTLAGLPYEQYF. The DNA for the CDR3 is TGCGCCAGCACTCTAGCGGGCCTCCCCTACGAGCAGTACTTC.

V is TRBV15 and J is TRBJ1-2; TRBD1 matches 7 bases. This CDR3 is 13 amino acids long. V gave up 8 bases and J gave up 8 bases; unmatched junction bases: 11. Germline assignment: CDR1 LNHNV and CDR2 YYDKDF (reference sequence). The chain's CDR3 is CATAPKDRKGYTF. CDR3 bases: TGTGCCACCGCCCCAAAGGACAGGAAAGGCTACACCTTC.

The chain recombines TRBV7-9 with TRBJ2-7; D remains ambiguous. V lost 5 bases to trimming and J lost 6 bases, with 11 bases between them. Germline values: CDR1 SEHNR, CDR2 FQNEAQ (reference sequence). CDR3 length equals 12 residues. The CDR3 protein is CASSLPAGEQYF. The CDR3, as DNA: TGTGCCAGCAGCCTGCCAGCCGGCGAGCAGTACTTC.

For the CDR3, the DNA is TGCGCCAGCAGCTCACCTAGCGGGGGACACACCGGGGAGCTGTTTTTT. Translated: CASSSPSGGHTGELFF. The chain links TRBV5-1 to TRBJ2-2, with 10 bases identical to TRBD2. The CDR3 is made up of 16 amino acids. After removal of 3 bases from V and 3 bases from J, the junction contained 5 bases not matched to a gene. CDR1 is SGHRS, CDR2 YFSETQ, per germline.

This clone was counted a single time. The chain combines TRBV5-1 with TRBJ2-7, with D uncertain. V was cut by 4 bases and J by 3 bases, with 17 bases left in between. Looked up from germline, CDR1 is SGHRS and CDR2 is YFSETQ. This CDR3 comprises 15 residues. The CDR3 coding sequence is TGCGCCAGCAGCCCTGGGGTGAGCCAAATCTACGAGCAGTACTTC. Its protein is CASSPGVSQIYEQYF.

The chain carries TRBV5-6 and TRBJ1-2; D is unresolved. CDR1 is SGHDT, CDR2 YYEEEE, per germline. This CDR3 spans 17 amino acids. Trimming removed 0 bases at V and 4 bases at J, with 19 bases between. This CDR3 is CASSLALGRTSGYGYTF. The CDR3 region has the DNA TGTGCCAGCAGCTTGGCCCTCGGCAGGACTTCTGGCTATGGCTACACCTTC.

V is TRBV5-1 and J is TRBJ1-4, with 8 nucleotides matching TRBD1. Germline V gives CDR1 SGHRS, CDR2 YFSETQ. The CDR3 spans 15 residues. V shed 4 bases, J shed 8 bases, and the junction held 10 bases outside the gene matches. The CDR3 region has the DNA TGCGCCAGCAGCCCCGCGGACAGGGCGCGGGAAAAACTGTTTTTT. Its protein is CASSPADRAREKLFF.

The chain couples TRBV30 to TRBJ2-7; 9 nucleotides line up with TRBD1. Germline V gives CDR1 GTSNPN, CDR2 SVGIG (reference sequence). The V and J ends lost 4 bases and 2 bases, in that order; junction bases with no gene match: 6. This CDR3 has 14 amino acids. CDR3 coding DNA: TGTGCCTGGACACCGGGACAGGGAGCCTACGAGCAGTACTTC. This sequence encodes CAWTPGQGAYEQYF. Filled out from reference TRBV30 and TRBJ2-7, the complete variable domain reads SQTIHQWPATLVQPVGSPLSLECTVEGTSNPNLYWYRQAAGRGLQLLFYSVGIGQISSEVPQNLSASRPQDRQFILSSKKLLLSDSGFYLCAWTPGQGAYEQYFGPGTRLTVT.

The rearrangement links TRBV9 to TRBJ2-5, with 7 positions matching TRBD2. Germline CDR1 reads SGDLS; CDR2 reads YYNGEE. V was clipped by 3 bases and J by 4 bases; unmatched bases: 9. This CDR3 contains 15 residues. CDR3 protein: CASSASGLLAETQYF. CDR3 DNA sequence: TGTGCCAGCAGCGCTAGCGGACTCCTCGCAGAGACCCAGTACTTC.

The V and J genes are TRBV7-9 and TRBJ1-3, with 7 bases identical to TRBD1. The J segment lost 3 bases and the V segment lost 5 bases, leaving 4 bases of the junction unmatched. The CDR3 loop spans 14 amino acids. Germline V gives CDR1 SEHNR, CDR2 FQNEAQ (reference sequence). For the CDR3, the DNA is TGTGCCAGCAGCCCAAACAGGGGTGGAAACACCATATATTTT. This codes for CASSPNRGGNTIYF.

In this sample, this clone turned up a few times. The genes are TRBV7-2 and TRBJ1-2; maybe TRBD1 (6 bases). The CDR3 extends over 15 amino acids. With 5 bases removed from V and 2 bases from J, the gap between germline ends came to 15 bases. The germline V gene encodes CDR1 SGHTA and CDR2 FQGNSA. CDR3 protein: CASSGWTEHNYGYTF. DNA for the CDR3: TGTGCCAGCAGCGGCTGGACAGAGCACAACTATGGCTACACCTTC. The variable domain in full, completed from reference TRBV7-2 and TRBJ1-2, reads GAGVSQSPSNKVTEKGKDVELRCDPISGHTALYWYRQSLGQGLEFLIYFQGNSAPDKSGLPSDRFSAERTGGSVSTLTIQRTQQEDSAVYLCASSGWTEHNYGYTFGSGTRLTVV.

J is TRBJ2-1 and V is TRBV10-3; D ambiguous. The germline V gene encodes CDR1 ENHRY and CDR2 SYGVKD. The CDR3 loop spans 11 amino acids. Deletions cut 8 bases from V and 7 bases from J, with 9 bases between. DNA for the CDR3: TGTGCCATCTTAGGATTGAATGAGCAGTTCTTC. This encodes CAILGLNEQFF.

CDR3 nucleotides: TGTGCCAGCAGTGCCGGTCTCCAGGCCCAGCATTTT. Translating gives CASSAGLQAQHF. The J gene is TRBJ1-5, the V gene TRBV2; D is unresolved. This CDR3 spans 12 amino acids. Trimming cost V 4 bases and J 11 bases, with 12 bases left between them. The germline CDR1 and CDR2 sequences are SNHLY and FYNNEI.

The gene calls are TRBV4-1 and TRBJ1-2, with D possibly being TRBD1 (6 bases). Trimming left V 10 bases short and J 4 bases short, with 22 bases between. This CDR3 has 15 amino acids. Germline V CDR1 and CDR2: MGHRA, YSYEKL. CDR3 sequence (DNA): TGCGCCACCCGGGACACCTTGGAAGGGGGCTATGGCTACACCTTC. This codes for CATRDTLEGGYGYTF.

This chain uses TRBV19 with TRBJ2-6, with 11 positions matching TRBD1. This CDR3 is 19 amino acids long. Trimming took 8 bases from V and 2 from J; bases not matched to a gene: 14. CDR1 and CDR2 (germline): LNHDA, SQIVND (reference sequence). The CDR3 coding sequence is TGTGCCAGTCGAACCCCCCCCGGGACAGGGGGTACTGGGGCCAACGTCCTGACTTTC. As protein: CASRTPPGTGGTGANVLTF.